This T cell receptor (beta chain) was profiled in a study of shared clonotypes between healthy human individuals. This CDR3 region has 15 residues. V was trimmed by 5 bases and J by 0 bases, leaving 11 bases between them. The germline V gene encodes CDR1 SGHTA and CDR2 FQGNSA. Profiling relied on immunoSEQ multiplex PCR, and the TCRdb table lists in-frame clones only, not all of them. This table holds approximately 1,000,000 clones, 75% to 85% found once. Details on this clone: Distinct nucleotide sequences in the sample also encode this CDR3.

This receptor was obtained from a young man in good health. Some clones in this sample may be carry-over from other donors' samples. Material for sequencing was memory CD4+ T cells from PBMCs. Subset reported: CD45RA-negative fraction. The genes are TRBV7-2 and TRBJ1-3, with D uncertain. CDR3 amino acids: CASSLGGFSGNTIYF. The CDR3 DNA reads as TGTGCCAGCAGCCTCGGCGGGTTCTCTGGAAACACCATATATTTT.